The 5 T cell receptor beta chains reported below all come from one sample, sequenced in a study of T cell changes during pregnancy in multiple sclerosis. Libraries were prepared by immunoSEQ multiplex PCR; TCRdb keeps only in-frame clonotypes and omits some of them. Among approximately 42,000 clones listed, less than 90% were seen once. The material sequenced was CD4+ T cells from peripheral blood mononuclear cells, taken before pregnancy. The source is a female donor with multiple sclerosis, enrolled in a pregnancy study.

The rearrangement links TRBV30 to TRBJ2-7, with TRBD2 matching over 7 bases. CDR3 length: 13 residues. V was clipped by 4 bases and J by 2 bases; unmatched bases: 5. In germline, CDR1 is GTSNPN, CDR2 SVGIG (reference sequence). CDR3 coding DNA: TGTGCCTGGACGAGCGGGAACGCCTACGAGCAGTACTTC. As protein: CAWTSGNAYEQYF.

This chain links TRBV4-2 with TRBJ1-4, with D possibly matching TRBD1 (6 bases). Germline-derived CDR1 and CDR2 are LGHNA and YNFKEQ. Trimming took 0 bases from V and 5 from J, leaving 10 bases between them. The CDR3 has 15 residues. The chain's CDR3 is CASSQETGSNEKLFF. The CDR3 DNA reads TGTGCCAGCAGCCAAGAAACAGGGTCAAATGAAAAACTGTTTTTT.

The sample holds one count of this clone. The rearrangement uses TRBV11-2 and TRBJ2-2, with 14 bases identical to TRBD2. V was pared by 5 bases and J by 5 bases, with 10 bases of the junction left unmatched. CDR3 length equals 18 residues. The germline CDR1 and CDR2 sequences are SGHAT and FQNNGV. CDR3 nucleotide sequence: TGTGCCAGCAGCCATCTGACTAGCGGGAGGGCGGGTACCGGGGAGCTGTTTTTT. Translated, it gives CASSHLTSGRAGTGELFF.

V is TRBV27 and J is TRBJ1-5; no clear D. V lost 6 bases to trimming and J lost 6 bases, with 12 bases between them. Germline V CDR1 and CDR2: MNHEY, SMNVEV (reference sequence). CDR3 length: 13 residues. The CDR3 nucleotides read TGTGCCAGCAGCTCTGAGGGTCGTCAGCCCCAGCATTTT. It translates to CASSSEGRQPQHF.

The rearrangement joins TRBV5-1 to TRBJ2-1; TRBD1 matches at 7 bases. This CDR3 has 13 residues. CDR1 is SGHRS and CDR2 is YFSETQ in the germline V gene. The J segment lost 6 bases and the V segment lost 3 bases, leaving 3 bases of the junction unmatched. The CDR3 DNA reads TGCGCCAGCAGCTCGACAGGGTTCAATGAGCAGTTCTTC. Its protein product is CASSSTGFNEQFF. The variable domain in full, with the rest retrieved from reference TRBV5-1 and TRBJ2-1, is KAGVTQTPRYLIKTRGQQVTLSCSPISGHRSVSWYQQTPGQGLQFLFEYFSETQRNKGNFPGRFSGRQFSNSRSEMNVSTLELGDSALYLCASSSTGFNEQFFGPGTRLTVL.